The 32 T cell receptor beta chains listed next were all sequenced from one sample in a study of blood T cell repertoires in COVID-19. TCRdb's table, derived via immunoSEQ multiplex PCR, lists solely in-frame clones and lacks some. The repertoire consists of about 160,000 clones, with roughly 90% occurring once and the leading ten covering 15% to 20%. Sequenced: peripheral blood. These receptors originate from a man aged 60 to 75 with active or convalescent COVID-19.

The V gene is TRBV15, the J gene TRBJ2-7, with a weak D call TRBD1 (6 bases). Trimming left V 6 bases short and J 2 bases short, with 8 bases between. The germline CDR1 and CDR2 sequences are LNHNV and YYDKDF (reference sequence). CDR3 size: 12 residues. The CDR3 spells CATSTGPYEQYF. The CDR3 coding sequence is TGTGCCACCAGTACAGGGCCCTACGAGCAGTACTTC.

The J gene is TRBJ2-2, the V gene TRBV2, with 10 bases lining up with TRBD1. This CDR3 contains 17 residues. The germline V gene encodes CDR1 SNHLY and CDR2 FYNNEI. V dropped 2 bases and J dropped 0; count of bases not matched to a gene: 3. CDR3 residues: CASSEQGTGANTGELFF. The CDR3 coding sequence is TGTGCCAGCAGTGAACAGGGGACAGGGGCGAACACCGGGGAGCTGTTTTTT.

As DNA, the CDR3 is TGTGCCAGCAGTTACTTGGGGCGGCGGGGGCAACGCGAGCAGTACTTC. It codes for CASSYLGRRGQREQYF. The chain uses TRBV6-5 and TRBJ2-7; TRBD2 might be the D (7 bases). Germline lookup yields CDR1 MNHEY and CDR2 SVGAGI. The length of the CDR3 is 16 residues. V lost 1 base and J lost 6, with 19 bases in between.

The chain employs TRBV19 and TRBJ2-7; TRBD1 aligns across 11 bases. The CDR3 sequence is 15 residues long. Per the germline V gene, CDR1 is LNHDA and CDR2 is SQIVND (reference sequence). V lost 5 bases to trimming and J lost 5 bases; unmatched junction nucleotides: 8. CDR3: CASSRAGQGDHEQYF. The CDR3 DNA sequence: TGTGCCAGTAGTCGCGCGGGACAGGGGGACCACGAGCAGTACTTC. The variable domain in full, with the rest retrieved from reference TRBV19 and TRBJ2-7, is DGGITQSPKYLFRKEGQNVTLSCEQNLNHDAMYWYRQDPGQGLRLIYYSQIVNDFQKGDIAEGYSVSREKKESFPLTVTSAQKNPTAFYLCASSRAGQGDHEQYFGPGTRLTVT.

This clone has a handful of counts. V gene TRBV5-1 combines with J gene TRBJ2-7, with no clear D. Trimming removed 0 bases at V and 0 bases at J, with 10 bases between. Germline lookup yields CDR1 SGHRS and CDR2 YFSETQ. The CDR3 length is 15 residues. In DNA form, the CDR3 reads TGCGCCAGCAGCTTGGGACACGCCGGCTCCTACGAGCAGTACTTC. Its protein product is CASSLGHAGSYEQYF.

The chain combines TRBV10-3 with TRBJ1-2; D call uncertain. The CDR3 runs to 12 residues. Germline V gene sequence: CDR1 ENHRY, CDR2 SYGVKD. The V gene lost 6 bases and the J gene lost 4 bases, with 9 bases spanning the gap. The CDR3 bases are TGTGCCATCAGCGCGGATAGCTATGGCTACACCTTC. Translation gives CAISADSYGYTF.

This clone appeared a single time. This chain connects TRBV18 to TRBJ2-1; perhaps TRBD2 as D (5 bases). V lost 0 bases, J lost 2 bases, and 11 bases lay in between. The CDR3 loop spans 16 amino acids. The V gene's germline CDR1 is KGHSH and CDR2 LQKENI. The CDR3 sequence: CASSPPVAMTYNEQFF. CDR3 coding DNA: TGTGCCAGCTCACCACCGGTAGCGATGACCTACAATGAGCAGTTCTTC.

The CDR3 DNA reads TGTGCCAGCAGTGAACGAGTCTCTAGCACAGATACGCAGTATTTT. Protein product: CASSERVSSTDTQYF. The rearrangement joins TRBV6-1 to TRBJ2-3; no clear D. Trimming took 2 bases from V and 0 from J, leaving 9 bases between them. This CDR3 spans 15 amino acids. Per the germline V gene, CDR1 is MNHNS and CDR2 is SASEGT.

V gene TRBV10-2 combines with J gene TRBJ1-1; TRBD1 is a possible D gene (6 bases). The length of the CDR3 is 13 residues. Germline lookup yields CDR1 WSHSY and CDR2 SAAADI. Between the trimmed V and J ends, which lost 5 bases and 2 bases, there was a span of 9 bases. The CDR3 loop is CASSLQGNTEAFF. CDR3 coding DNA: TGCGCCAGCAGTTTACAGGGAAACACTGAAGCTTTCTTT.

This clone was detected only a few times. This chain connects TRBV7-2 to TRBJ1-3, with 7 bases matching TRBD1. Germline-derived CDR1 and CDR2 are SGHTA and FQGNSA. J was trimmed by 2 bases and V by 2 bases; bases with no gene match: 6. This CDR3 comprises 16 residues. DNA for the CDR3: TGTGCCAGCAGCTTAAGCGACAGGGTCGCTGGAAACACCATATATTTT. This encodes CASSLSDRVAGNTIYF.

V and J are TRBV10-3 and TRBJ1-5; D is unclear. CDR1 and CDR2 (germline): ENHRY, SYGVKD. CDR3 length: 13 residues. V was clipped by 3 bases and J by 3 bases, with 6 bases between them. The DNA of the CDR3 is TGTGCCATCAGTGACGGGGACAATCAGCCCCAGCATTTT. Encoded protein: CAISDGDNQPQHF.

The rearrangement joins TRBV7-2 to TRBJ2-7; TRBD2 aligns across 8 bases. The V gene end was trimmed by 1 base and the J gene end by 4 bases; junction bases not matched to a gene: 6. This CDR3 contains 15 residues. Germline CDR1 is SGHTA and CDR2 is FQGNSA. The CDR3 DNA reads TGTGCCAGCAGCTTAGTTGGGGGGACTAGTTACGAGCAGTACTTC. It specifies CASSLVGGTSYEQYF. Full variable domain (rest looked up from reference TRBV7-2 and TRBJ2-7): GAGVSQSPSNKVTEKGKDVELRCDPISGHTALYWYRQSLGQGLEFLIYFQGNSAPDKSGLPSDRFSAERTGGSVSTLTIQRTQQEDSAVYLCASSLVGGTSYEQYFGPGTRLTVT.

The gene calls are TRBV5-1 and TRBJ2-1; D is unclear. The V and J ends lost 0 bases and 3 bases respectively, with 4 bases between them. Looked up from germline, CDR1 is SGHRS and CDR2 is YFSETQ. The CDR3 spans 13 residues. CDR3 amino acids: CASSLDNYNEQFF. The CDR3 nucleotides read TGCGCCAGCAGCTTGGACAACTACAATGAGCAGTTCTTC. Drawing the rest from reference TRBV5-1 and TRBJ2-1, the complete variable domain is KAGVTQTPRYLIKTRGQQVTLSCSPISGHRSVSWYQQTPGQGLQFLFEYFSETQRNKGNFPGRFSGRQFSNSRSEMNVSTLELGDSALYLCASSLDNYNEQFFGPGTRLTVL.

The chain links TRBV30 to TRBJ1-6; D possibly corresponds to TRBD1 (5 bases). The CDR3 is 12 residues long. Germline V gene sequence: CDR1 GTSNPN, CDR2 SVGIG (reference sequence). The V gene lost 0 bases and the J gene lost 9 bases, with 6 bases spanning the gap. Written as DNA, the CDR3 is TGTGCCTGGAGTGTGGGGGGTTCACCCCTCCACTTT. This sequence encodes CAWSVGGSPLHF.

The CDR3 sequence: CASSQQGVGNEKLFF. As DNA, the CDR3 is TGTGCCAGCAGTCAACAGGGTGTGGGTAATGAAAAACTGTTTTTT. The chain uses TRBV28 and TRBJ1-4; D might be TRBD1 (6 bases). Germline V gene sequence: CDR1 MDHEN, CDR2 SYDVKM. This CDR3 comprises 15 residues. The ends were cut back, 5 bases at V and 4 bases at J, with 14 bases in the middle.

The V call is TRBV18, the J call TRBJ1-5; D gene uncertain. Germline V gene data show CDR1 as KGHSH and CDR2 as LQKENI. V lost 5 bases and J 4 bases, leaving 12 bases between the germline ends. The CDR3 length is 14 residues. The CDR3 sequence is CASSIGETNQPQHF. CDR3 nucleotide sequence: TGTGCCAGCTCAATAGGAGAAACTAATCAGCCCCAGCATTTT.

The chain uses TRBV7-9 and TRBJ2-3, with 9 nucleotides matching TRBD2. The CDR3 has 12 residues. The germline CDR1 and CDR2 sequences are SEHNR and FQNEAQ (reference sequence). Losses at the gene ends were 2 bases for V and 15 bases for J; bases not matched to a gene: 6. This chain's CDR3 is CASSLSSGISYF. The CDR3 DNA follows: TGTGCCAGCAGCTTATCTAGCGGGATTAGTTATTTT. Full variable domain (rest looked up from reference TRBV7-9 and TRBJ2-3): DTGVSQNPRHKITKRGQNVTFRCDPISEHNRLYWYRQTLGQGPEFLTYFQNEAQLEKSRLLSDRFSAERPKGSFSTLEIQRTEQGDSAMYLCASSLSSGISYFGPGTRLTVL.

The gene calls are TRBV7-9 and TRBJ1-6, with 7 bases aligning to TRBD1. The CDR3 is 15 amino acids. Per the germline V gene, CDR1 is SEHNR and CDR2 is FQNEAQ (reference sequence). The trim removed 1 base at V and 7 bases at J, leaving 4 bases unmatched. The CDR3 sequence is CASSLVTGENSPLHF. Here the CDR3 DNA reads TGTGCCAGCAGCTTAGTAACAGGGGAAAATTCACCCCTCCACTTT.

The chain links TRBV6-4 to TRBJ2-3; TRBD2 matches at 10 bases. The CDR3 is made up of 15 amino acids. The germline gives CDR1 MRHNA, CDR2 SNTAGT. Trimming took 10 bases from V and 2 from J; bases not matched to a gene: 9. CDR3 in DNA: TGTGCCATCTTACCGGGACTAGCGTCCACAGATACGCAGTATTTT. This sequence encodes CAILPGLASTDTQYF.

This clone was seen only a few times. V is TRBV12-3 or TRBV12-4 and J is TRBJ1-3; D not certain. The germline V and J ends were trimmed by 6 bases and 0 bases, with 6 bases remaining between them. The CDR3 runs 13 residues. The CDR3 sequence is CASSGSSGNTIYF. The CDR3 region has the DNA TGTGCCAGCAGCGGGAGCTCTGGAAACACCATATATTTT.

Concerning this clone: Other DNA sequences from this sample encode an identical CDR3 as well. CDR3 in DNA: TGTGCCAGCAGTCCGGGGGACTATGGCTACACCTTC. The encoded protein is CASSPGDYGYTF. This chain links TRBV2 with TRBJ1-2, with D perhaps TRBD1 (5 bases). The germline V and J ends were trimmed by 5 bases and 3 bases, with 7 bases remaining between them. The CDR3 is 12 amino acids. The germline CDR1 and CDR2 sequences are SNHLY and FYNNEI.

The chain couples TRBV5-1 to TRBJ2-2; 11 bases map to TRBD2. V was clipped by 2 bases and J by 5 bases; unmatched bases: 5. CDR3 length: 16 residues. The germline gives CDR1 SGHRS, CDR2 YFSETQ. The CDR3 DNA follows: TGCGCCAGCAGCTTATCTAGCGGGAGGCCAACCGGGGAGCTGTTTTTT. This gives the protein CASSLSSGRPTGELFF.

The chain uses TRBV11-2 and TRBJ1-2, with a tentative D call TRBD1 (6 bases). V was trimmed by 5 bases and J by 4 bases, leaving 11 bases between them. There are 13 residues in the CDR3. The germline CDR1 and CDR2 sequences are SGHAT and FQNNGV. CDR3 nucleotides: TGTGCCAGCAGCGCGGACAGATTCTATGGCTACACCTTC. Translating gives CASSADRFYGYTF.

The gene calls are TRBV11-2 and TRBJ1-1; a weak D match, TRBD1 (6 bases). The CDR3 loop spans 13 amino acids. Trimming took off 1 base at V and 8 bases at J, with 11 bases between the two ends. The V gene's germline CDR1 is SGHAT and CDR2 FQNNGV. The CDR3: CASSLARGREAFF. The CDR3 bases are TGTGCCAGCAGCTTAGCCAGGGGACGAGAAGCTTTCTTT.

The chain recombines TRBV6-5 with TRBJ2-1; TRBD2 matches at 12 bases. The V gene's germline CDR1 is MNHEY and CDR2 SVGAGI. This CDR3 region has 15 residues. Trimming at V came to 5 bases and at J to 6 bases, leaving 5 bases not matched to a gene. CDR3 in amino acids: CASSPTSGSRNEQFF. The CDR3 DNA sequence: TGTGCCAGCAGTCCGACTAGCGGGAGTCGCAATGAGCAGTTCTTC.

This clone appeared once. The chain has TRBV27 and TRBJ1-5; no definite D call. The V gene lost 5 bases and the J gene lost 2 bases, with 13 bases spanning the gap. The germline V gene has CDR1 MNHEY and CDR2 SMNVEV (reference sequence). CDR3 length equals 15 residues. The chain's CDR3 is CASSLGTFGNQPQHF. The CDR3 DNA sequence: TGTGCCAGCAGTCTCGGTACCTTTGGCAATCAGCCCCAGCATTTT.

J is TRBJ1-5 and V is TRBV18, with TRBD1 matching 7 bases. Trimming at V came to 5 bases and at J to 4 bases, leaving 8 bases not matched to a gene. The CDR3 is 15 residues long. Per the germline V gene, CDR1 is KGHSH and CDR2 is LQKENI. The CDR3 sequence is CASSDQGVNNQPQHF. The CDR3 DNA follows: TGTGCCAGCTCAGATCAGGGGGTAAATAATCAGCCCCAGCATTTT.

V gene TRBV5-4 combines with J gene TRBJ2-5, with D perhaps TRBD1 (6 bases). The CDR3 runs to 14 residues. CDR1 is SGHNT and CDR2 is YYREEE in the germline V gene (reference sequence). V shed 0 bases and J shed 3 bases, with 9 bases lying between them. The CDR3 loop reads CASSLAAGEETQYF. In DNA form, the CDR3 reads TGTGCCAGCAGCTTGGCGGCAGGGGAAGAGACCCAGTACTTC.

V and J are TRBV9 and TRBJ1-2; possible D gene TRBD1, 6 bases. V lost 6 bases, J lost 3 bases, and 24 bases lay in between. There are 17 residues in the CDR3. The germline V gene encodes CDR1 SGDLS and CDR2 YYNGEE. CDR3 loop: CASTKGVGHPDYYGYTF. Written as DNA, the CDR3 is TGTGCCAGCACCAAGGGGGTGGGGCACCCAGATTACTATGGCTACACCTTC.

V gene TRBV7-8 combines with J gene TRBJ1-3, with 7 bases that match TRBD1. Germline lookup yields CDR1 SGHVS and CDR2 FQNEAQ. With V trimmed by 5 bases and J by 1 base, 2 bases remained unmatched. The CDR3 spans 14 residues. The CDR3 region has the DNA TGTGCCAGCAGCGGCAGGGGGTCTGGAAACACCATATATTTT. As protein: CASSGRGSGNTIYF. The entire variable domain, with the rest obtained from reference TRBV7-8 and TRBJ1-3, is as follows: GAGVSQSPRYKVAKRGQDVALRCDPISGHVSLFWYQQALGQGPEFLTYFQNEAQLDKSGLPSDRFFAERPEGSVSTLKIQRTQQEDSAVYLCASSGRGSGNTIYFGEGSWLTVV.

This chain uses TRBV4-1 with TRBJ2-2; D gene uncertain. The germline gives CDR1 MGHRA, CDR2 YSYEKL. This CDR3 contains 14 residues. V was shortened by 0 bases and J by 7 bases, with 9 bases between the two germline ends. CDR3 region: CASSQDLTVGELFF. CDR3 in DNA: TGCGCCAGCAGCCAAGATCTTACAGTCGGGGAGCTGTTTTTT.

The chain combines TRBV3-1 (or the pseudogene TRBV3-2) with TRBJ1-1; D is perhaps TRBD1 (5 bases). The CDR3 sequence is 13 residues long. Germline V lookup: CDR1 LGHDT, CDR2 YNNKEL (reference sequence). The V gene lost 4 bases and the J gene lost 4 bases, with 10 bases spanning the gap. CDR3 residues: CASSPERGTEAFF. The CDR3 DNA reads TGTGCCAGCAGCCCGGAAAGGGGCACTGAAGCTTTCTTT.